This TCR beta chain was obtained from a study of T cells in Graves' hyperthyroidism and ophthalmopathy. Germline-derived CDR1 and CDR2 are SGDLS and YYNGEE. The ends were cut back, 1 base at V and 9 bases at J, with 16 bases in the middle. The CDR3 totals 14 residues. TCR beta CDR3 region amplification was performed from RNA transcripts. TCR CDR3 regions were first amplified by RT-PCR with HTBI primers. TCRdb independently ran MiXCR on the multiplex PCR reads; one entry per CDR3 protein. The top ten hold almost 8% of the sample, which has under 350,000 distinct CDR3 sequences, 13% seen once. The chain carries TRBV9 and TRBJ1-1, with D possibly being TRBD1 (5 bases). The TCR originated in a woman under 40 with Graves' hyperthyroidism that later progressed to Graves' ophthalmopathy. The specimen was blood. CDR3 in amino acids: CASSVNSGNRKAFF. CDR3 bases: TGTGCCAGCAGCGTAAACAGCGGTAACAGGAAAGCTTTCTTT.